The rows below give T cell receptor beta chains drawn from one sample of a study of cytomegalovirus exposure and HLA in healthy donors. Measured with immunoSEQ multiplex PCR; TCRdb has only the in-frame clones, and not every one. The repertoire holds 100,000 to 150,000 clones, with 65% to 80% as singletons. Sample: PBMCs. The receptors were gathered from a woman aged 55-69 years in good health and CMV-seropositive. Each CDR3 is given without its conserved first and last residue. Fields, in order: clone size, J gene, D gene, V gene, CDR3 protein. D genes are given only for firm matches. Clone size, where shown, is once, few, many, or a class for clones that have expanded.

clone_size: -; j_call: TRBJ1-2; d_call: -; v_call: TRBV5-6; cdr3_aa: ASSSGIPLPGGYT
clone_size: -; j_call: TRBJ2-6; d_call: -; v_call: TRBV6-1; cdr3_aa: ASSEVALSGANVLT
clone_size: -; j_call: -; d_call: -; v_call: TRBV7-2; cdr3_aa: ASSLASGNYEQY
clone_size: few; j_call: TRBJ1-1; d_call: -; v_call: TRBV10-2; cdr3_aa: ASRVGLNTEAF
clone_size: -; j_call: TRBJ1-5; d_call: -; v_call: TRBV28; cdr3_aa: ASSFLQRVGSQPQH
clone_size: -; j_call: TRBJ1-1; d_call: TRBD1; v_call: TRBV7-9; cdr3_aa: ASSAGTGEKGTEAF
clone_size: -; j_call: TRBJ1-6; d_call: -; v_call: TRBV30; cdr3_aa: AWNAGGAYLTLH
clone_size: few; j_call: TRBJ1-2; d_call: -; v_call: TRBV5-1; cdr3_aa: ASSSPDSGGYT
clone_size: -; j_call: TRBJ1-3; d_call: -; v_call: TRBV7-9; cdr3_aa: ASSLIAGPSSGNTIY
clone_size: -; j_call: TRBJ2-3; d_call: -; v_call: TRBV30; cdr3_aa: AWSAIAVYTDTQY
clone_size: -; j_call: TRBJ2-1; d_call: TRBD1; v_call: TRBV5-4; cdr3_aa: ASSPGQGKRLGQF
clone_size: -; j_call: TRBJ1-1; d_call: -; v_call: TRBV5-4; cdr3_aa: ASSLVPGLMNTEAF
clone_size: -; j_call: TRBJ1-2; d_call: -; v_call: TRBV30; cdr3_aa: ASSPGQSYGYT
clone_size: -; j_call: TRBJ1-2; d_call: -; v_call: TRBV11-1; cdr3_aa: ASGHRVQVNNYGYT
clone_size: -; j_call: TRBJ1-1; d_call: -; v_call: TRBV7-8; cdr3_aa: ASSLRQTYRLNTEAF
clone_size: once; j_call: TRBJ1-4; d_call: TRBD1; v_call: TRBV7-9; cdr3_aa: ASSLATGGEEKLF
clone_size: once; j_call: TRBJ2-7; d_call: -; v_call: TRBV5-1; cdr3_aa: ASSLGRESYEQY
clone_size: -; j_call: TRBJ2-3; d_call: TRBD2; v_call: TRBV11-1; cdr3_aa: ASTRGGTQY
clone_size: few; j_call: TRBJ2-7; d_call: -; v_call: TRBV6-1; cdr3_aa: ASRDTAYEQY
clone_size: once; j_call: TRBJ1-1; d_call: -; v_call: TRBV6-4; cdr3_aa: ASSEGEATEAF
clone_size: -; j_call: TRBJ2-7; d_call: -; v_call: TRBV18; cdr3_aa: ASSPPPGVYEQY
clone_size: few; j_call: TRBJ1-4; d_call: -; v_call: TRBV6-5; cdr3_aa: ASSYAGMTNEKLF
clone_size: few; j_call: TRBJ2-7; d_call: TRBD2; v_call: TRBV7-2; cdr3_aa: ASSLSGGALYEQY
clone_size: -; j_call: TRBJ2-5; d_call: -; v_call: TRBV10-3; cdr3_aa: AISGSGRGGHETQY
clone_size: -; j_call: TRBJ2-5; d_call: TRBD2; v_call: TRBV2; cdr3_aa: ASGRGGVSSETQY
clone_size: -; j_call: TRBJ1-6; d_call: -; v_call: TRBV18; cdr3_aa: ASSSTGVNSPLH
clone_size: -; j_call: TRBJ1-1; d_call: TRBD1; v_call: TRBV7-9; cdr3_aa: ASSPTGGTEAF
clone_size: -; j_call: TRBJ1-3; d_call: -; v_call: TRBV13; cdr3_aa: ASSLGVSGNTIY
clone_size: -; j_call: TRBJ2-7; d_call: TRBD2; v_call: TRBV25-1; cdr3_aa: ASSEYQGLATYEQY
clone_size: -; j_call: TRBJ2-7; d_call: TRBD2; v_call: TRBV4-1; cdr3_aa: ASSLTSGGPYEQY
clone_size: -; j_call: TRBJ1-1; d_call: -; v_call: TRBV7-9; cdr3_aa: ASSLGVGANTEAF
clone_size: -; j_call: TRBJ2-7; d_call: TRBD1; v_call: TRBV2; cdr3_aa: ASSLFDRGSWGEQY
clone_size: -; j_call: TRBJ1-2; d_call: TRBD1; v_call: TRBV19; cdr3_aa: ASSPGSGGIR
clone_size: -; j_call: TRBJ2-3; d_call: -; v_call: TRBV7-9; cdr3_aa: ASSPLSDTQY
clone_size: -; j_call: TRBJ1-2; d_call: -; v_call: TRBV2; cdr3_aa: ASSAGYGYT
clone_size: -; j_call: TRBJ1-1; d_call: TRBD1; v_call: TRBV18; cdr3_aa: ASSPSHRGSSGTEAF
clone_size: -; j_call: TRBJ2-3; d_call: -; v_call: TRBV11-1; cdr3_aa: ASSPGQGGTDTQY
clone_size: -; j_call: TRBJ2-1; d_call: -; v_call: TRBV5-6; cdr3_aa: ASSFGLGYNEQF
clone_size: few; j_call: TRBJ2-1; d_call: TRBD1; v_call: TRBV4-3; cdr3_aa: ASSQGLGAGRTGVFEQF
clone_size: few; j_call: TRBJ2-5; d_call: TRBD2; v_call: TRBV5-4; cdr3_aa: ASSLGGAGVTETQY
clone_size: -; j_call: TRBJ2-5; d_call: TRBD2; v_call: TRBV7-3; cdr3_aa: ASSLGASGSQTQY
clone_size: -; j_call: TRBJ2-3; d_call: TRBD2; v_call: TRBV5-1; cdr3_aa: ASSLDTSGSRTDTQY
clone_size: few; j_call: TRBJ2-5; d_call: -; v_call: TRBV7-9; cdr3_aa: ASSHRLGQETQY
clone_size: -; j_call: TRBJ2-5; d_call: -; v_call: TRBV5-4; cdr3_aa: ASSIDYLETQY